The clone carrying this T cell receptor (beta chain) was seen many times. Its antigen is still unknown. Source material for PBMCs was roughly 10 ml fresh peripheral blood. The sample belongs to a study of T cells in Graves' hyperthyroidism and ophthalmopathy. TCR beta CDR3 region amplification was performed from RNA transcripts. First-round RT-PCR targeting the TCR CDR3 was performed with the HTBI primer set. MiXCR, applied by TCRdb to the multiplex PCR reads, yields one record per CDR3 protein. The sample includes about 590,000 distinct CDR3 sequences, approximately 15% of them seen just once. Broader study findings: Ophthalmopathy cases were set apart from stable hyperthyroidism by a 13 V-J model. Expanded thyroid clonotypes (above 0.001) were mostly also found in blood.

Per the germline V gene, CDR1 is LGHDT and CDR2 is YNNKEL (reference sequence). The CDR3 contains 12 residues. Trimming removed 8 bases from V and 7 bases from J, with 14 bases in between. The chain links TRBV3-1 to TRBJ1-2; D uncertain. Sequencing was performed on blood. The sequence was obtained from a woman younger than 35 with Graves' ophthalmopathy. In nucleotides, the CDR3 is TGTGCCAGCGCTCAGAGATTGGGTGGCTACACCTTC. Protein sequence: CASAQRLGGYTF.